What follows is one T cell receptor (beta chain) and its context. As yet, its antigen is unknown. This sample was included in a study of T-cell memory formation after mild COVID-19. Study results and limitations: Most CD4+ clones that shrank were in CM and EM, while CD8+ ones turned up in EMRA.

TCRdb fed the 5' RACE reads into MiXCR, producing one record per CDR3 protein. Of hundreds of thousands of distinct CDR3 sequences in the sample, 15% to 20% were seen once. Germline V gene lookup returns CDR1 SGHNT and CDR2 YYREEE (reference sequence). Deletions cut 0 bases from V and 5 bases from J, with 13 bases between. The CDR3 is 15 amino acids. The chain joins TRBV5-4 to TRBJ2-3; either TRBD1 or TRBD2 may supply D (7 bases each). The TCR sequence derives from a man aged 18 to 30 who had mild COVID-19 (a few samples of this study predate the infection). Cell type and time point are not known. Sequencing used PBMCs or a T cell subset sorted from them (not recorded which). The CDR3 spells CASSLASRGGDTQYF. The CDR3 nucleotides are TGTGCCAGCAGCTTGGCCAGCAGGGGGGGAGATACGCAGTATTTT. Full variable domain (rest looked up from reference TRBV5-4 and TRBJ2-3): ETGVTQSPTHLIKTRGQQVTLRCSSQSGHNTVSWYQQALGQGPQFIFQYYREEENGRGNFPPRFSGLQFPNYSSELNVNALELDDSALYLCASSLASRGGDTQYFGPGTRLTVL.